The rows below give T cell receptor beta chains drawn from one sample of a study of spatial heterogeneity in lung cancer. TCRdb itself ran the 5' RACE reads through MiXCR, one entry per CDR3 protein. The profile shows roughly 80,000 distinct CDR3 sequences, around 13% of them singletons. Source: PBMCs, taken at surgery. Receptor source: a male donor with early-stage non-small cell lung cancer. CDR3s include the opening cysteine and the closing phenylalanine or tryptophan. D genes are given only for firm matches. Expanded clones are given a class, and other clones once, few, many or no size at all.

CASSSGQGAANEKLFF | TGTGCCAGCAGTTCTGGACAGGGAGCGGCTAATGAAAAACTGTTTTTT | TRBD1 | many | TRBJ1-4 | TRBV27
CASSLVGGWYEQYF | TGTGCCAGCAGCTTGGTGGGGGGGTGGTACGAGCAGTACTTC | TRBD2 | few | TRBJ2-7 | TRBV5-6
CASRTGGESDEQFF | TGTGCCAGCAGGACAGGGGGCGAATCAGATGAGCAGTTCTTC | TRBD1 | few | TRBJ2-1 | TRBV5-4
CASSEALSGMMYF | TGTGCCAGCAGTGAAGCGCTGTCAGGGATGATGTACTTC | - | few | TRBJ2-4 | TRBV2
CSAAEASGSNTQYF | TGCAGTGCCGCGGAGGCTAGCGGCAGTAATACGCAGTATTTT | TRBD2 | few | TRBJ2-3 | TRBV20-1
CASSPRAQQALSGNTIYF | TGTGCCAGCAGTCCTAGGGCCCAACAGGCCCTCTCTGGAAACACCATATATTTT | - | - | TRBJ1-3 | TRBV7-9
CASSQETGSTEAFF | TGTGCCAGCAGCCAAGAGACGGGGAGCACTGAAGCTTTCTTT | - | - | TRBJ1-1 | TRBV4-2
CSASQRPNTEAFF | TGCAGTGCTAGTCAGCGACCGAACACTGAAGCTTTCTTT | - | few | TRBJ1-1 | TRBV20-1
CASSLYGNTGELFF | TGTGCCAGCAGCTTATATGGGAACACCGGGGAGCTGTTTTTT | - | few | TRBJ2-2 | TRBV11-3
CASGEGSYGYTF | TGTGCCAGCGGAGAGGGAAGCTATGGCTACACCTTC | - | many | TRBJ1-2 | TRBV2
CASSQDGTYNSPLHF | TGTGCCAGCAGCCAAGACGGAACCTATAATTCACCCCTCCACTTT | - | - | TRBJ1-6 | TRBV7-9
CASSSVGEQPQHF | TGTGCCAGCAGCTCGGTGGGGGAGCAGCCCCAGCATTTT | - | many | TRBJ1-5 | TRBV7-9
CASTPAPGTKGQQYF | TGTGCCAGCACCCCAGCGCCCGGGACCAAAGGCCAGCAGTACTTC | - | many | TRBJ2-7 | TRBV6-2/TRBV6-3
CASSSLDGGTEAFF | TGCGCCAGCAGCTCCCTGGACGGGGGCACTGAAGCTTTCTTT | - | - | TRBJ1-1 | TRBV5-1
CSAREAGGPSEQYF | TGCAGTGCTAGAGAAGCGGGGGGGCCGAGCGAGCAGTACTTC | TRBD2 | few | TRBJ2-7 | TRBV20-1
CASRRDIGSSEQYF | TGTGCCAGCAGAAGGGACATCGGTAGTAGCGAGCAGTACTTC | - | - | TRBJ2-7 | TRBV12-3/TRBV12-4
CFFTRQSLYF | TGCTTCTTTACAAGGCAAAGCCTGTACTTC | - | few | TRBJ2-7 | TRBV20-1
CAISLVGNEQFF | TGTGCCATCAGCCTAGTAGGCAATGAGCAGTTCTTC | - | - | TRBJ2-1 | TRBV10-3
CASSSQRNQPQHF | TGTGCCAGCAGCTCGCAAAGAAATCAGCCCCAGCATTTT | - | few | TRBJ1-5 | TRBV11-2
CASSPFAPGGKNIQYF | TGTGCCAGCAGTCCCTTCGCGCCTGGAGGTAAAAACATTCAGTACTTC | - | - | TRBJ2-4 | TRBV27
CSAGDRGLDTEAFF | TGCAGTGCCGGGGACAGGGGGCTAGACACTGAAGCTTTCTTT | TRBD1 | many | TRBJ1-1 | TRBV20-1
CASSLSAEQYF | TGCGCCAGCAGCCTCTCAGCCGAGCAGTACTTC | - | many | TRBJ2-7 | TRBV5-1
CASSYGQINTEAFF | TGTGCCAGCAGCTACGGACAGATCAACACTGAAGCTTTCTTT | - | few | TRBJ1-1 | TRBV3-1
CAWSEDSRSYEQYF | TGTGCCTGGTCCGAGGACAGTCGGTCCTACGAGCAGTACTTC | - | - | TRBJ2-7 | TRBV30
CASSRGREETQYF | TGTGCCAGCTCTCGGGGCCGGGAAGAGACCCAGTACTTC | - | few | TRBJ2-5 | TRBV3-1
CASSLGGDTNEQYF | TGTGCCAGCAGCTTGGGGGGGGACACCAACGAGCAGTACTTC | - | many | TRBJ2-7 | TRBV11-2
CASGDPWTGTGVMNTEAFF | TGTGCTAGTGGTGACCCTTGGACCGGGACAGGGGTCATGAACACTGAAGCTTTCTTT | TRBD1 | few | TRBJ1-1 | TRBV12-5
CASSATGTSETQYF | TGTGCCAGCAGCGCAACCGGGACATCGGAGACCCAGTACTTC | - | - | TRBJ2-5 | TRBV7-9
CASSLVSADTGELFF | TGTGCCAGCAGCTTAGTGAGCGCAGACACCGGGGAGCTGTTTTTT | - | - | TRBJ2-2 | TRBV7-2
CSVDPGNYGYTF | TGCAGCGTTGATCCGGGTAACTATGGCTACACCTTC | - | - | TRBJ1-2 | TRBV29-1
CASSQGGTDTQYF | TGTGCCAGCAGCCAAGGGGGCACAGATACGCAGTATTTT | - | few | TRBJ2-3 | TRBV14
CSVEDTGVSGYTF | TGCAGCGTTGAAGATACGGGGGTGTCTGGCTACACCTTC | - | many | TRBJ1-2 | TRBV29-1